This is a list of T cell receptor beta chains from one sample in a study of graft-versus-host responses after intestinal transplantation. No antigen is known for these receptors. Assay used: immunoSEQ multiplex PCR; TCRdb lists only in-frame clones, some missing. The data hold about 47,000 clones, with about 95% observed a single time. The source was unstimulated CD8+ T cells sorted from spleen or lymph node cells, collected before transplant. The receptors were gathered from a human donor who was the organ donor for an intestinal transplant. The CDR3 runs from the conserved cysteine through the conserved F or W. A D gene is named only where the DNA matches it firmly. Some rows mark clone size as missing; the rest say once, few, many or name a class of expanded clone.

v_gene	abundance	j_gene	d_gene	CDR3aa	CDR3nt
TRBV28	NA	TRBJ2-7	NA	CASSLVSDSYEQYF	TGTGCCAGCAGTTTGGTCAGCGACTCCTACGAGCAGTACTTC
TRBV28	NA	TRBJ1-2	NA	CASSSTLTDGYTF	TGTGCCAGCAGTTCTACACTGACAGATGGCTACACCTTC
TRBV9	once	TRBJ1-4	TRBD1	CASSATGASVEKLFF	TGTGCCAGCAGCGCCACAGGGGCCAGCGTGGAAAAACTGTTTTTT
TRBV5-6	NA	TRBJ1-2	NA	CASRTVNSDYGYTF	TGTGCCAGCAGGACAGTGAATTCGGACTATGGCTACACCTTC
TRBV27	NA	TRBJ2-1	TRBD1	CASAAGTGVNEQFF	TGTGCCAGCGCTGCCGGGACAGGGGTCAATGAGCAGTTCTTC
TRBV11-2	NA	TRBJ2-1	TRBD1	CASSPPDRANEQFF	TGTGCCAGCAGCCCCCCCGACAGGGCTAATGAGCAGTTCTTC
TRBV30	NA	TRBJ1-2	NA	CAWSVTQGGYTF	TGTGCCTGGAGTGTAACACAGGGAGGCTACACCTTC
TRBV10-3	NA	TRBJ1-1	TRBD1	CAISQGGNTEAFF	TGTGCCATCAGTCAGGGGGGGAACACTGAAGCTTTCTTT
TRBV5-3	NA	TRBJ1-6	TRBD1	CARSQPGQGNSPLHF	TGTGCCAGAAGCCAACCGGGACAGGGGAATTCACCCCTCCACTTT
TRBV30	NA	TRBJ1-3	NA	CAWRGGRETSGNTIYF	TGTGCCTGGAGGGGCGGACGGGAGACCTCTGGAAACACCATATATTTT
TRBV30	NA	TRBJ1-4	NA	CAWSAQATNEKLFF	TGTGCCTGGAGTGCACAGGCGACTAATGAAAAACTGTTTTTT
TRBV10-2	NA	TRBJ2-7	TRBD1	CASSTGQSYEQYF	TGCGCCAGCAGCACGGGACAGTCCTACGAGCAGTACTTC
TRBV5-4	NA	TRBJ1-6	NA	CASGLGGQGIGGAYNSPLHF	TGTGCCAGCGGGCTAGGTGGGCAGGGGATTGGCGGTGCCTATAATTCACCCCTCCACTTT
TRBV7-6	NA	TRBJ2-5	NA	CASSQVVETQYF	TGTGCCAGCAGTCAAGTCGTAGAGACCCAGTACTTC
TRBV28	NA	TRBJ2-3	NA	CASSPGSTDTQYF	TGTGCCAGCAGCCCGGGGAGCACAGATACGCAGTATTTT
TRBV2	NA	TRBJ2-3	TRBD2	CASSEERGGTDTQYF	TGTGCCAGCAGTGAGGAGCGGGGGGGCACAGATACGCAGTATTTT
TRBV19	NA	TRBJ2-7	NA	CASSIGMDYEQYF	TGTGCCAGTAGTATAGGGATGGACTACGAGCAGTACTTC
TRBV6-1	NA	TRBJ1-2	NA	CASSDSPGLFYGYTF	TGTGCCAGCAGTGACTCTCCGGGACTGTTCTATGGCTACACCTTC
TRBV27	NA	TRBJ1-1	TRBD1	CASSLGQGSMNTEAFF	TGTGCCAGCAGCCTCGGACAGGGGAGTATGAACACTGAAGCTTTCTTT
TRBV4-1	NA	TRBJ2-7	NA	CASSQGRVFYEQYF	TGCGCCAGCAGCCAAGGTCGGGTATTCTACGAGCAGTACTTC
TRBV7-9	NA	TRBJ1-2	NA	CASSSHWAEGSDGYTF	TGTGCCAGCAGCTCCCATTGGGCGGAGGGATCTGATGGCTACACCTTC
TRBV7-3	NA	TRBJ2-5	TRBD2	CASSRSGGLETQYF	TGTGCCAGCAGCCGTAGCGGGGGGTTGGAGACCCAGTACTTC
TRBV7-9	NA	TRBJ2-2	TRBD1	CASSLPQGTGLSGELFF	TGTGCCAGCAGCTTACCCCAGGGGACAGGTCTAAGCGGGGAGCTGTTTTTT
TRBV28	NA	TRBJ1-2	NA	CASSVESEGTNYGYTF	TGTGCCAGCAGTGTCGAAAGTGAGGGGACTAACTATGGCTACACCTTC
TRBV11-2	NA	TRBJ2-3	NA	CASSLGPTGTTDTQYF	TGTGCCAGCAGCTTGGGTCCGACAGGCACCACAGATACGCAGTATTTT
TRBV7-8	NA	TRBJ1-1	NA	CASSLEAVNTEAFF	TGTGCCAGCAGCTTAGAAGCAGTGAACACTGAAGCTTTCTTT
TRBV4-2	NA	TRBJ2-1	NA	CASSQGNEQFF	TGTGCCAGCAGCCAAGGAAATGAGCAGTTCTTC
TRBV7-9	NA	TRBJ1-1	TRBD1	CASSTGQGISTEAFF	TGTGCCAGCAGCACGGGACAGGGGATTAGCACTGAAGCTTTCTTT
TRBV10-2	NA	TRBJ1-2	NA	CASSPGTTTDYGYTF	TGCGCCAGCAGCCCGGGGACAACCACGGACTATGGCTACACCTTC
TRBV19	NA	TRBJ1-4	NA	CASSLVGPEKLFF	TGTGCCAGTAGTTTAGTGGGGCCGGAAAAACTGTTTTTT
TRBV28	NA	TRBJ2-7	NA	CASSTGEGSYEQYF	TGTGCCAGCAGCACAGGAGAGGGATCCTACGAGCAGTACTTC
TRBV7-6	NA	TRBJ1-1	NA	CASSLAGGSGTEAFF	TGTGCCAGCAGCTTAGCTGGGGGCTCGGGCACTGAAGCTTTCTTT
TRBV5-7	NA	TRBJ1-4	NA	CASSFPGGGHEKLFF	TGTGCCAGCAGCTTTCCCGGGGGAGGGCATGAAAAACTGTTTTTT
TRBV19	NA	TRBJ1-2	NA	CASSKILGHPNYGYTF	TGTGCCAGTAGTAAAATCCTGGGACACCCCAACTATGGCTACACCTTC
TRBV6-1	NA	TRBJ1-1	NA	CASRIRESRNTEAFF	TGTGCCAGCAGAATCAGAGAGAGCAGGAACACTGAAGCTTTCTTT
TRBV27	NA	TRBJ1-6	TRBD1	CASSVGTVYNSPLHF	TGTGCCAGCAGCGTAGGGACAGTCTATAATTCACCCCTCCACTTT
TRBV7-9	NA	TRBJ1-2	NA	CASSLVWDTYGYTF	TGTGCCAGCAGCTTAGTGTGGGACACCTATGGCTACACCTTC
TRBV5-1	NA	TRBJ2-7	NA	CASSRGTLAYEQYF	TGCGCCAGCAGCAGGGGGACATTAGCCTACGAGCAGTACTTC
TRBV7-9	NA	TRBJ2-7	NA	CASSPPADYEQYF	TGTGCCAGCAGCCCCCCCGCAGACTACGAGCAGTACTTC
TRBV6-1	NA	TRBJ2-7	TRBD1	CASSLPDRVHEQYF	TGTGCCAGCTCTCTACCGGACAGGGTCCACGAGCAGTACTTC
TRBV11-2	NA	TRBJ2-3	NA	CASSSSEEGVTDTQYF	TGTGCCAGCAGCTCGAGCGAGGAGGGGGTGACAGATACGCAGTATTTT
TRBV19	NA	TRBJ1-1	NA	CASSISANTEAFF	TGTGCCAGTAGTATTTCGGCGAACACTGAAGCTTTCTTT
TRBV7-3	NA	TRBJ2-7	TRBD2	CASSAGTKEQYF	TGTGCCAGCAGCGCCGGGACTAAAGAGCAGTACTTC
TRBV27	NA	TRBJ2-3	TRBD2	CATRGGDTDTQYF	TGTGCCACCCGGGGGGGGGACACAGATACGCAGTATTTT
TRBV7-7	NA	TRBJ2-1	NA	CASSLAMGPYNEQFF	TGTGCCAGCAGCTTAGCCATGGGACCCTACAATGAGCAGTTCTTC
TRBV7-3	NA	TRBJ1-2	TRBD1	CASSYTTGTADGYTF	TGTGCCAGCAGTTATACCACCGGGACAGCTGATGGCTACACCTTC
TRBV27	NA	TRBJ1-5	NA	CASGPRLEPQHF	TGTGCCAGCGGGCCTAGATTGGAGCCCCAGCATTTT
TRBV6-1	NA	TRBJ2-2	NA	CASSELFPTGELFF	TGTGCCAGCAGTGAACTTTTCCCCACCGGGGAGCTGTTTTTT
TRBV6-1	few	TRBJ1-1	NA	CASSEGGNMNTEAFF	TGTGCCAGCAGTGAAGGGGGAAATATGAACACTGAAGCTTTCTTT
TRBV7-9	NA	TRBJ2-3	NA	CASSFKERVGTDTQYF	TGTGCCAGCAGCTTCAAGGAAAGAGTCGGCACAGATACGCAGTATTTT
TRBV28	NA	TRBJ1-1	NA	CASSSSGNTEAFF	TGTGCCAGCAGTTCCTCGGGGAACACTGAAGCTTTCTTT
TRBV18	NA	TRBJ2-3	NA	CASSPSERDMILTDTQYF	TGTGCCAGCTCACCCAGCGAAAGGGATATGATATTGACAGATACGCAGTATTTT
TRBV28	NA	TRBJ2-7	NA	CASSFTGFGYEQYF	TGTGCCAGCAGTTTTACAGGGTTTGGTTACGAGCAGTACTTC
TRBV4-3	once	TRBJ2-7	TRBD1	CASSQALGQGYEQYF	TGCGCCAGCAGCCAAGCCTTAGGACAGGGCTACGAGCAGTACTTC
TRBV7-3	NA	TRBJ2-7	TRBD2	CASSQGISGGQPTGQYF	TGTGCCAGCAGCCAGGGGATCAGCGGGGGACAACCTACGGGGCAGTACTTC
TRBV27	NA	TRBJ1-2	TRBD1	CASSPTGDGYGYTF	TGTGCCAGCAGTCCAACAGGGGATGGCTATGGCTACACCTTC
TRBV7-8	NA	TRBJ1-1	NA	CASSLTVNTEAFF	TGTGCCAGCAGCTTAACGGTGAACACTGAAGCTTTCTTT
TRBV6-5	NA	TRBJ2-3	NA	CATSYRFRGTDTQYF	TGTGCCACTTCCTACCGATTCCGGGGCACAGATACGCAGTATTTT
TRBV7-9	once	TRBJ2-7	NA	CASSLVTASYEQYF	TGTGCCAGCAGCTTAGTTACGGCTTCCTACGAGCAGTACTTC
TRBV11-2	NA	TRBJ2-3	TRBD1	CASSLGDRVQTDTQYF	TGTGCCAGCAGCTTAGGGGACAGGGTGCAAACAGATACGCAGTATTTT